The 24 T cell receptor beta chains presented below share a single source sample, sequenced in a study of OX40 agonist ivuxolimab in advanced cancers. Clones were read by immunoSEQ multiplex PCR, and TCRdb kept only the in-frame ones, dropping some. The data show 65,000 to 90,000 clones, approximately 89% seen once. The sequencing used CD4+ or CD8+ T cells sorted from blood, collected in a trial of the OX40 agonist ivuxolimab. All receptors come from an adult with an advanced solid tumor such as melanoma, head and neck, liver or kidney cancer.

V gene TRBV7-2 combines with J gene TRBJ1-2; D might be TRBD1 (6 bases). Germline loops: CDR1 SGHTA, CDR2 FQGNSA. The V end lost 5 bases, the J end lost 8 bases, and 15 bases lay between the germline ends. This CDR3 has 13 amino acids. The CDR3 region is CASSAEGGRGYTF. CDR3 nucleotides: TGTGCCAGCAGCGCCGAGGGGGGACGAGGCTACACCTTC.

The V call is TRBV5-1, the J call TRBJ1-2; 8 bases are shared with TRBD1. CDR1 is SGHRS and CDR2 is YFSETQ in the germline V gene. The J segment lost 4 bases and the V segment lost 4 bases, leaving 9 bases of the junction unmatched. This CDR3 comprises 15 residues. For the CDR3, the DNA is TGCGCCAGCAGCGGGGGTGGACAGGGTGGCTATGGCTACACCTTC. Translation gives CASSGGGQGGYGYTF.

The rearrangement joins TRBV6-4 to TRBJ1-5; possibly TRBD1 for D (6 bases). In germline, CDR1 is MRHNA, CDR2 SNTAGT. The CDR3 contains 15 residues. Trimming cost V 5 bases and J 4 bases, with 15 bases left between them. CDR3 sequence: CASSPQGGGNQPQHF. CDR3 nucleotide sequence: TGTGCCAGCAGTCCTCAAGGGGGGGGGAATCAGCCCCAGCATTTT.

This clone was seen a few times. This sequence joins TRBV28 and TRBJ1-1; D perhaps matches TRBD1 (5 bases). Germline CDR1 reads MDHEN; CDR2 reads SYDVKM. V gave up 6 bases and J gave up 6 bases, with 20 bases separating them. The CDR3 is 15 amino acids. The CDR3 DNA reads as TGTGCCAGCAGAAAACCCCTAGGGGATACGGCTGAAGCTTTCTTT. Translated: CASRKPLGDTAEAFF.

The chain is built from TRBV5-1 and TRBJ2-3, with no clear D. The V and J ends lost 0 bases and 0 bases respectively, with 2 bases between them. The CDR3 consists of 13 residues. Germline V gene data show CDR1 as SGHRS and CDR2 as YFSETQ. The CDR3 sequence is CASSLGSTDTQYF. For the CDR3, the DNA is TGCGCCAGCAGCTTGGGTAGCACAGATACGCAGTATTTT.

V is TRBV10-3 and J is TRBJ2-1; 11 nucleotides match TRBD2. Looked up from germline, CDR1 is ENHRY and CDR2 is SYGVKD. The CDR3 is 16 amino acids. Unmatched junction bases numbered 11, after V lost 4 bases and J lost 9 bases. CDR3 DNA: TGTGCCATCAGTGTAGGGACTAGCGGACCGTCAGGTGAGCAGTTCTTC. It is translated as CAISVGTSGPSGEQFF.

The chain employs TRBV4-1 and TRBJ2-1; 10 bases map to TRBD2. CDR1 and CDR2 (germline): MGHRA, YSYEKL. CDR3 length equals 17 residues. V was pared by 0 bases and J by 7 bases, with 9 bases of the junction left unmatched. CDR3 bases: TGCGCCAGCAGCCAAGATCGGGGGACTAGCGATGTGAATGAGCAGTTCTTC. This gives the protein CASSQDRGTSDVNEQFF.

The gene calls are TRBV6-1 and TRBJ2-3, with 9 bases fitting TRBD2. The V gene's germline CDR1 is MNHNS and CDR2 SASEGT. With V trimmed by 4 bases and J by 0 bases, 5 bases remained unmatched. This CDR3 has 16 amino acids. The CDR3 nucleotides are TGTGCCAGCAGTGTCGGACTAGCGCATAGCACAGATACGCAGTATTTT. Amino acids: CASSVGLAHSTDTQYF.

The chain joins TRBV7-9 to TRBJ1-3; D is ambiguous. The CDR3 totals 13 residues. Germline values: CDR1 SEHNR, CDR2 FQNEAQ (reference sequence). V was cut by 5 bases and J by 0 bases, with 5 bases left in between. The CDR3 is CASSPGSGNTIYF. CDR3 coding DNA: TGTGCCAGCAGCCCAGGCTCTGGAAACACCATATATTTT.

J is TRBJ2-4 and V is TRBV19, with D perhaps being TRBD1 or TRBD2 (5 bases each). The CDR3 covers 13 residues. Trimming pared 5 bases from V and 9 bases from J, leaving 14 bases between. CDR1 LNHDA and CDR2 SQIVND come from the germline V gene (reference sequence). The CDR3 sequence is CASSGGSPGIQYF. CDR3 DNA sequence: TGTGCCAGTAGTGGGGGATCCCCAGGCATTCAGTACTTC. The variable domain in full, with the rest retrieved from reference TRBV19 and TRBJ2-4, is DGGITQSPKYLFRKEGQNVTLSCEQNLNHDAMYWYRQDPGQGLRLIYYSQIVNDFQKGDIAEGYSVSREKKESFPLTVTSAQKNPTAFYLCASSGGSPGIQYFGAGTRLSVL.

V is TRBV28 and J is TRBJ1-5; TRBD1 might be the D (5 bases). Trimming removed 1 base from V and 3 bases from J, with 10 bases in between. The germline CDR1 and CDR2 sequences are MDHEN and SYDVKM. This CDR3 contains 15 residues. The CDR3 DNA is TGTGCCAGCAGTTTATCAGGAGGGGCCAATCAGCCCCAGCATTTT. Translation: CASSLSGGANQPQHF. The variable domain in full, completed from reference TRBV28 and TRBJ1-5, reads DVKVTQSSRYLVKRTGEKVFLECVQDMDHENMFWYRQDPGLGLRLIYFSYDVKMKEKGDIPEGYSVSREKKERFSLILESASTNQTSMYLCASSLSGGANQPQHFGDGTRLSIL.

This chain uses TRBV6-1 with TRBJ1-5; TRBD1 is a possible D gene (6 bases). This CDR3 has 14 amino acids. Germline values: CDR1 MNHNS, CDR2 SASEGT. Trimming pared 1 base from V and 4 bases from J, leaving 8 bases between. The CDR3 here is CASSEGQGNQPQHF. Here the CDR3 DNA reads TGTGCCAGCAGTGAAGGGCAGGGGAATCAGCCCCAGCATTTT.

CDR3 sequence: CASSQDSNQPQHF. The CDR3, as DNA: TGTGCCAGCAGCCAAGATTCCAATCAGCCCCAGCATTTT. The V and J genes are TRBV14 and TRBJ1-5; no clear D gene. Per the germline V gene, CDR1 is SGHDN and CDR2 is FVKESK. The CDR3 is 13 residues long. V was trimmed by 0 bases and J by 3 bases, leaving 3 bases between them.

The chain has TRBV4-3 and TRBJ1-3; TRBD1 is a possible D gene (6 bases). Per the germline V gene, CDR1 is LGHNA and CDR2 is YSLEER. The CDR3 has 18 amino acids. V shed 2 bases and J shed 0 bases, with 17 bases lying between them. The CDR3 sequence is CASSQRRDNQYSGNTIYF. The CDR3 region has the DNA TGCGCCAGCAGCCAACGAAGGGACAACCAATACTCTGGAAACACCATATATTTT.

By sample share, this clone is medium-sized. The chain joins TRBV27 to TRBJ1-6, with 7 bases fitting TRBD1. Per germline, CDR1 MNHEY and CDR2 SMNVEV (reference sequence). The V and J ends lost 5 bases and 10 bases, in that order; junction bases with no gene match: 8. The length of the CDR3 is 14 residues. The CDR3 sequence is CASSLIDRASPLHF. CDR3 nucleotide sequence: TGTGCCAGCAGTCTGATTGACAGGGCCTCACCCCTCCACTTT.

The V call is TRBV5-4, the J call TRBJ2-7, with TRBD1 as a possible D gene (5 bases). The germline V gene encodes CDR1 SGHNT and CDR2 YYREEE (reference sequence). This CDR3 is 14 amino acids long. Trimming took off 0 bases at V and 2 bases at J, with 9 bases between the two ends. CDR3 loop: CASSLDTGAYEQYF. The CDR3 bases are TGTGCCAGCAGCTTGGATACAGGAGCCTACGAGCAGTACTTC. Based on the CDR3 plus reference TRBV5-4 and TRBJ2-7, the full variable domain is ETGVTQSPTHLIKTRGQQVTLRCSSQSGHNTVSWYQQALGQGPQFIFQYYREEENGRGNFPPRFSGLQFPNYSSELNVNALELDDSALYLCASSLDTGAYEQYFGPGTRLTVT.

The J gene is TRBJ1-5, the V gene TRBV5-1, with D uncertain. CDR1 SGHRS and CDR2 YFSETQ come from the germline V gene. Trimming took 0 bases from V and 4 from J, leaving 8 bases between them. The CDR3 consists of 14 residues. The CDR3 sequence is CASSLGPGNQPQHF. The DNA of the CDR3 is TGCGCCAGCAGCTTGGGTCCCGGGAATCAGCCCCAGCATTTT.

CDR3 residues: CASSRALTSGNEQYF. CDR3 DNA: TGTGCCAGCAGCCGAGCCCTGACTAGCGGTAACGAGCAGTACTTC. V usage is TRBV6-6 and J usage is TRBJ2-7, with 9 bases aligning to TRBD2. This CDR3 is 15 amino acids long. The V gene's germline CDR1 is MNHNY and CDR2 SVGAGI (reference sequence). V gave up 6 bases and J gave up 5 bases; unmatched junction bases: 11.

The J gene is TRBJ1-4, the V gene TRBV6-1; 8 nucleotides line up with TRBD1. J lost 2 bases, V lost 0 bases, and 2 bases had no gene match. CDR1 and CDR2 from the germline V gene are MNHNS and SASEGT. This CDR3 comprises 16 residues. The CDR3 protein is CASSEAQGATNEKLFF. The CDR3 nucleotides are TGTGCCAGCAGTGAAGCCCAGGGGGCGACTAATGAAAAACTGTTTTTT.

V and J are TRBV5-4 and TRBJ1-3; D ambiguous. This CDR3 spans 15 amino acids. The V gene lost 0 bases and the J gene lost 8 bases, with 15 bases spanning the gap. Germline CDR1 and CDR2: SGHNT and YYREEE (reference sequence). In DNA form, the CDR3 reads TGTGCCAGCAGCTTGGAGGGCGGCGTTAGGGACACCATATATTTT. Translation: CASSLEGGVRDTIYF.

The rearrangement links TRBV13 to TRBJ2-3, with 10 nucleotides matching TRBD1. The CDR3 is 17 amino acids. The V gene's germline CDR1 is PRHDT and CDR2 FYEKMQ (reference sequence). V gave up 5 bases and J gave up 10 bases; unmatched junction bases: 18. The CDR3 region has the DNA TGTGCCAGCAGCGACCACCCCCCGGGACAGGGGCCAGGGGCGCAGTATTTT. As protein: CASSDHPPGQGPGAQYF. Full variable domain (missing parts from reference TRBV13 and TRBJ2-3): AAGVIQSPRHLIKEKRETATLKCYPIPRHDTVYWYQQGPGQDPQFLISFYEKMQSDKGSIPDRFSAQQFSDYHSELNMSSLELGDSALYFCASSDHPPGQGPGAQYFGPGTRLTVL.

A single count supports this clone. This sequence joins TRBV5-1 and TRBJ2-7; 7 bases agree with TRBD2. CDR3 length equals 12 residues. CDR1 SGHRS and CDR2 YFSETQ come from the germline V gene. The trim removed 4 bases at V and 6 bases at J, leaving 4 bases unmatched. The CDR3 is CASSNPGGEQYF. DNA for the CDR3: TGCGCCAGCAGCAACCCGGGGGGCGAGCAGTACTTC.

This chain connects TRBV28 to TRBJ1-2, with a tentative D call TRBD1 (5 bases). CDR1 is MDHEN, CDR2 SYDVKM, per germline. CDR3 length equals 16 residues. Between the trimmed V and J ends, which lost 3 bases and 3 bases, there was a span of 17 bases. The CDR3 DNA sequence: TGTGCCAGCAGTTTCGTGTCTGGGATGGGGGACTATGGCTACACCTTC. This gives the protein CASSFVSGMGDYGYTF.

The gene calls are TRBV18 and TRBJ1-4; a possible D gene is TRBD1 (6 bases). The germline V and J ends were trimmed by 3 bases and 5 bases, with 13 bases remaining between them. The CDR3 totals 15 residues. The germline CDR1 and CDR2 sequences are KGHSH and LQKENI. The DNA of the CDR3 is TGTGCCAGCTCACCGAACACAGGGAGGAATGAAAAACTGTTTTTT. Translating it yields CASSPNTGRNEKLFF. The variable domain in full, with the rest retrieved from reference TRBV18 and TRBJ1-4, is NAGVMQNPRHLVRRRGQEARLRCSPMKGHSHVYWYRQLPEEGLKFMVYLQKENIIDESGMPKERFSAEFPKEGPSILRIQQVVRGDSAAYFCASSPNTGRNEKLFFGSGTQLSVL.